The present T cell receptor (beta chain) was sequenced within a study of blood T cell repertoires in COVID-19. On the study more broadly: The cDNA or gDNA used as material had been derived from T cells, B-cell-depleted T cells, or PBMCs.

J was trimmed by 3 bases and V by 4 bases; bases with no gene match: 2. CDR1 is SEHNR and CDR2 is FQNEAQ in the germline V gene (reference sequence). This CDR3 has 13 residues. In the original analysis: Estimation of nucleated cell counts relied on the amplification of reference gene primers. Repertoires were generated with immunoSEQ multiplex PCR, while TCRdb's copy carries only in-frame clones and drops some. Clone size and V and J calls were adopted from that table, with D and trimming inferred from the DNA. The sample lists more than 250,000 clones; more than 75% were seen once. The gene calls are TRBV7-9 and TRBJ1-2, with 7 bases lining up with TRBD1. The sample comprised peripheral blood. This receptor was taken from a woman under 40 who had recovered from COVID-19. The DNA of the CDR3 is TGTGCCAGCAGCTCCCAGGGGGACTATGGCTACACCTTC. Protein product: CASSSQGDYGYTF.